Below are 12 T cell receptor beta chains sequenced from a single sample in a study of memory CD4+ T cells and cytomegalovirus serostatus. TCRdb keeps only in-frame clones here, not all; method: immunoSEQ multiplex PCR. The sample yields 70,000 or so clones, roughly three quarters seen once. Single viable CD3+CD4+CD8-CD45RO+ cells were sorted as the memory CD4+ T cells. Sequencing was carried out using memory CD4+ T cells from blood. These receptors all stem from an adult in good health and CMV-seropositive.

This clone occurred a few times. This rearrangement joins TRBV9 to TRBJ1-1; perhaps TRBD1 as D (5 bases). In germline, CDR1 is SGDLS, CDR2 YYNGEE. There are 13 residues in the CDR3. The V gene lost 4 bases and the J gene lost 5 bases, with 12 bases spanning the gap. CDR3 residues: CASSLTTVTEAFF. The CDR3 DNA is TGTGCCAGCAGCTTGACGACAGTGACTGAAGCTTTCTTT.

This chain joins TRBV6-1 and TRBJ2-1; no reliable D call. V lost 10 bases and J 10 bases, leaving 20 bases between the germline ends. CDR1 is MNHNS, CDR2 SASEGT, per germline. The CDR3 has 13 residues. The CDR3 DNA is TGTGCCACCGGAGCCGCGATCCATGGGGAGCAGTTCTTC. This encodes CATGAAIHGEQFF.

CDR3 region: CASSLRSGRGFETQYF. The CDR3 nucleotides are TGTGCCAGCAGCTTACGGAGCGGGAGAGGGTTTGAGACCCAGTACTTC. The chain couples TRBV11-2 to TRBJ2-5; TRBD2 matches 8 bases. J gave up 5 bases and V 2 bases, and 10 bases lay outside the gene matches. The germline V gene encodes CDR1 SGHAT and CDR2 FQNNGV. This CDR3 spans 16 amino acids.

This rearrangement joins TRBV7-2 to TRBJ2-5; the match to TRBD1 covers 8 bases. The CDR3 has 13 residues. J was trimmed by 4 bases and V by 6 bases; bases with no gene match: 4. Per the germline V gene, CDR1 is SGHTA and CDR2 is FQGNSA. CDR3 bases: TGTGCCAGCAGTCGTGACAGGGGAGAGACCCAGTACTTC. Protein sequence: CASSRDRGETQYF.

The chain joins TRBV6-1 to TRBJ2-7, with D perhaps matching TRBD2 (5 bases). Looked up from germline, CDR1 is MNHNS and CDR2 is SASEGT. V gave up 4 bases and J gave up 3 bases, with 10 bases separating them. The CDR3 is 13 amino acids. The CDR3 region is CASSASRDYEQYV. DNA of the CDR3: TGTGCCAGCAGTGCCTCTCGGGACTACGAGCAGTACGTC.

In this sample, this clone turned up a few times. This rearrangement joins TRBV19 to TRBJ1-1; the D gene is possibly TRBD1 (5 bases). Trimming pared 5 bases from V and 1 base from J, leaving 11 bases between. The germline CDR1 and CDR2 sequences are LNHDA and SQIVND (reference sequence). The CDR3 contains 14 residues. The DNA of the CDR3 is TGTGCCAGTAGTCCGGGACCGGCGAACACTGAAGCTTTCTTT. This gives the protein CASSPGPANTEAFF.

The V and J genes are TRBV29-1 and TRBJ1-2; the D is unclear. The germline V gene encodes CDR1 SQVTM and CDR2 ANQGSEA. The CDR3 loop spans 11 amino acids. Trimming removed 4 bases at V and 8 bases at J, with 11 bases between. The CDR3 sequence: CSVAQILGYTF. Written as DNA, the CDR3 is TGCAGCGTTGCACAGATTCTCGGCTACACCTTC. The full variable domain, with the rest looked up from reference TRBV29-1 and TRBJ1-2, is SAVISQKPSRDICQRGTSLTIQCQVDSQVTMMFWYRQQPGQSLTLIATANQGSEATYESGFVIDKFPISRPNLTFSTLTVSNMSPEDSSIYLCSVAQILGYTFGSGTRLTVV.

The chain has TRBV7-2 and TRBJ2-7; D gene ambiguous. V lost 1 base to trimming and J lost 2 bases, with 15 bases between them. CDR1 and CDR2 from the germline V gene are SGHTA and FQGNSA. CDR3 length: 16 residues. The CDR3 nucleotides read TGTGCCAGCAGCTTAGTCCACGACCCATTCACCTACGAGCAGTACTTC. Its protein is CASSLVHDPFTYEQYF.

The chain carries TRBV5-1 and TRBJ1-1; tentatively, D is TRBD1 (6 bases). The germline V gene has CDR1 SGHRS and CDR2 YFSETQ. The CDR3 has 15 residues. V was clipped by 3 bases and J by 0 bases, with 12 bases between them. The CDR3: CASSWGGAMNTEAFF. CDR3 in DNA: TGCGCCAGCAGCTGGGGGGGGGCAATGAACACTGAAGCTTTCTTT. Filled out from reference TRBV5-1 and TRBJ1-1, the complete variable domain reads KAGVTQTPRYLIKTRGQQVTLSCSPISGHRSVSWYQQTPGQGLQFLFEYFSETQRNKGNFPGRFSGRQFSNSRSEMNVSTLELGDSALYLCASSWGGAMNTEAFFGQGTRLTVV.

The V call is TRBV19, the J call TRBJ1-2; weak D call: TRBD1 (5 bases). Per germline, CDR1 LNHDA and CDR2 SQIVND (reference sequence). The V gene lost 3 bases and the J gene lost 5 bases, with 10 bases spanning the gap. This CDR3 is 13 amino acids long. Written as DNA, the CDR3 is TGTGCCAGTAGTATGAGGCAGGGTTATGGCTACACCTTC. Translation: CASSMRQGYGYTF.

J is TRBJ2-5 and V is TRBV5-5, with 7 bases fitting TRBD2. The germline CDR1 and CDR2 sequences are SGHKS and YYEKEE (reference sequence). This CDR3 is built from 12 residues. With V trimmed by 0 bases and J by 11 bases, 4 bases remained unmatched. The CDR3 DNA sequence: TGTGCCAGCAGCTTGGATATCGGGGGGCAGTACTTC. It translates to CASSLDIGGQYF.

V usage is TRBV29-1 and J usage is TRBJ2-1; D unclear. The CDR3 covers 13 residues. CDR1 is SQVTM and CDR2 is ANQGSEA in the germline V gene. The ends were cut back, 4 bases at V and 0 bases at J, with 7 bases in the middle. The CDR3 DNA reads as TGCAGCGTTGGGTGGGGCTCCTACAATGAGCAGTTCTTC. The encoded protein is CSVGWGSYNEQFF.